The sequence of this TCR beta chain was determined in a study of T-cell memory formation after mild COVID-19. About the research overall: Clustering of TCRs was largely donor specific. Study conclusions and caveats: The second-wave clones peaking on day 37 were not confirmed as SARS-CoV-2-specific. CM and EM subsets held most contracting CD4+ clones; EMRA held CD8+ ones. In pre-infection memory, a portion of responding clones appeared, which suggested that cross-reactive memory joined.

CDR1 DFQATT and CDR2 SNEGSKA come from the germline V gene (reference sequence). The CDR3 is 9 amino acids. The V and J ends lost 4 bases and 5 bases respectively, with 2 bases between them. This clonotype has only a few counts. Its antigen is unknown. TCRdb processed the 5' RACE reads anew with MiXCR; each CDR3 protein has one entry. Counted here are about 430,000 distinct CDR3 sequences, roughly 26% occurring once; the ten biggest clones make up roughly 8.9%. The chain uses TRBV20-1 and TRBJ1-2; the D is unclear. The sequence was collected from an adult woman who had mild COVID-19 (a few samples of this study predate the infection). Cell type and time point are not known. Sequenced: PBMCs or a T cell subset sorted from them (not recorded which). DNA for the CDR3: TGCAGTGCTACTTATGGCTACACCTTC. As protein: CSATYGYTF.